These 14 T cell receptor beta chains share one sample of origin, sequenced in a study of blood T cells in healthy people across ages. A J-beta primer mix and a sample-barcoded 5' primer were used in a second PCR of roughly 6 to 11 cycles. TCRdb independently ran MiXCR on the 5' RACE reads; one entry per CDR3 protein. The sample contains hundreds of thousands of distinct CDR3 sequences, 50% to 65% of which appear only once. Sequencing was carried out using blood. Every receptor here comes from a man older than 75 in good health.

In its sample, this clonotype was seen once. The CDR3, as DNA: TGCGCCAGCAGCCTGGGACTGACAGGGGGAGCAGAAGAAAAACTGTTTTTT. This translates into CASSLGLTGGAEEKLFF. The chain joins TRBV5-1 to TRBJ1-4; 9 nucleotides agree with TRBD1. The CDR3 runs to 17 residues. Germline V gene data show CDR1 as SGHRS and CDR2 as YFSETQ. Losses at the gene ends were 4 bases for V and 8 bases for J; bases not matched to a gene: 15. Complete variable domain (other parts from reference TRBV5-1 and TRBJ1-4): KAGVTQTPRYLIKTRGQQVTLSCSPISGHRSVSWYQQTPGQGLQFLFEYFSETQRNKGNFPGRFSGRQFSNSRSEMNVSTLELGDSALYLCASSLGLTGGAEEKLFFGSGTQLSVL.

The chain combines TRBV12-3 or TRBV12-4 with TRBJ2-5; D uncertain. V was shortened by 5 bases and J by 2 bases, with 12 bases between the two germline ends. There are 14 residues in the CDR3. CDR3 sequence (DNA): TGTGCCAGCAGTCCCGGAAAAGGGCAAGAGACCCAGTACTTC. Translating gives CASSPGKGQETQYF.

V and J are TRBV28 and TRBJ2-7; 11 positions agree with TRBD2. CDR3 length equals 16 residues. Unmatched junction bases numbered 9, after V lost 5 bases and J lost 3 bases. Germline CDR1 and CDR2: MDHEN and SYDVKM. The CDR3 loop reads CASSALAGTSGYEQYF. Written as DNA, the CDR3 is TGTGCCAGCAGTGCCCTCGCCGGGACTAGCGGCTACGAGCAGTACTTC.

This clonotype was picked up a small number of times. The chain carries TRBV29-1 and TRBJ1-2; 11 nucleotides line up with TRBD1. CDR3 length: 13 residues. The germline V gene encodes CDR1 SQVTM and CDR2 ANQGSEA. V lost 6 bases and J lost 4; bases outside the gene matches: 4. In DNA form, the CDR3 reads TGCAGCGTCGGGACAGGGGGGGCCTATGGCTACACCTTC. Protein product: CSVGTGGAYGYTF.

V and J are TRBV12-5 and TRBJ2-5; D might be TRBD2 (6 bases). The end of the DNA aligns better with TRBJ2-7, so the J call may be wrong. CDR3 length: 13 residues. From germline, CDR1 is LGHNT and CDR2 FRNRAP. In DNA form, the CDR3 reads TGTGCTAGTGGTCTCGGGAGTGGGTACGAGCAGTACTTC. Amino acid sequence: CASGLGSGYEQYF.

The genes are TRBV10-3 and TRBJ1-2, with D unclear. The germline gives CDR1 ENHRY, CDR2 SYGVKD. Trimming took off 7 bases at V and 0 bases at J, with 9 bases between the two ends. This CDR3 spans 13 amino acids. This CDR3 reads CAINQEANYGYTF. CDR3 bases: TGTGCCATCAATCAGGAAGCTAACTATGGCTACACCTTC.

This chain joins TRBV5-1 and TRBJ2-6, with 7 bases lining up with TRBD2. CDR1 is SGHRS, CDR2 YFSETQ, per germline. Trimming removed 0 bases from V and 0 bases from J; junction bases left unmatched: 6. This CDR3 spans 18 amino acids. CDR3 DNA sequence: TGCGCCAGCAGCTTGGACCCGGGGGGAACCTCTGGGGCCAACGTCCTGACTTTC. It is translated as CASSLDPGGTSGANVLTF.

A word on this clonotype: A junction boundary mismatches the germline segment, possibly from a read error. The chain combines TRBV18 with TRBJ2-5; 9 nucleotides align to TRBD1. CDR3 length equals 15 residues. Germline V CDR1 and CDR2: KGHSH, LQKENI. The CDR3 DNA is TGTGCCAGCCCACCGGGGGGACAGGGAGAAGAGACCCAGTACTTC. It yields the protein CASPPGGQGEETQYF.

A few counts support this clonotype. The rearrangement joins TRBV9 to TRBJ1-4, with D perhaps TRBD1 (5 bases). Trimming stripped 3 bases from V and 2 bases from J, with 14 bases between. From germline, CDR1 is SGDLS and CDR2 YYNGEE. CDR3 length: 16 residues. The CDR3 bases are TGTGCCAGCAGCGATTCCCCGGGACGGACTAATGAAAAACTGTTTTTT. As protein: CASSDSPGRTNEKLFF.

This clonotype was observed a handful of times. The chain is built from TRBV29-1 and TRBJ2-2; D call uncertain. The V gene's germline CDR1 is SQVTM and CDR2 ANQGSEA. Trimming removed 4 bases at V and 1 base at J, with 7 bases between. This CDR3 contains 13 residues. CDR3 sequence (DNA): TGCAGCGTTGTGGATCGGAACACCGGGGAGCTGTTTTTT. Protein product: CSVVDRNTGELFF.

The genes are TRBV6-6 and TRBJ2-3, with D perhaps TRBD2 (6 bases). V lost 5 bases to trimming and J lost 6 bases, with 15 bases between them. This CDR3 is 14 amino acids long. Germline V CDR1 and CDR2: MNHNY, SVGAGI (reference sequence). The CDR3 reads CASSALEGGDTQYF. The CDR3 DNA sequence: TGTGCCAGCAGTGCCCTCGAGGGAGGTGATACGCAGTATTTT.

This clonotype was detected only once. The J gene is TRBJ1-5, the V gene TRBV18, with unresolved D. V was shortened by 6 bases and J by 3 bases, with 9 bases between the two germline ends. CDR3 length: 13 amino acids. From germline, CDR1 is KGHSH and CDR2 LQKENI. Written as DNA, the CDR3 is TGTGCCAGCTCTCCGGAGGTCAATCAGCCCCAGCATTTT. Amino acid sequence: CASSPEVNQPQHF.

The V gene is TRBV27, the J gene TRBJ2-7, with 7 bases aligning to TRBD2. V was pared by 5 bases and J by 4 bases, with 8 bases of the junction left unmatched. Germline V gene sequence: CDR1 MNHEY, CDR2 SMNVEV (reference sequence). The CDR3 consists of 14 residues. The CDR3 here is CASSPLTSQYEQYF. The CDR3 DNA sequence: TGTGCCAGCAGTCCCCTGACTAGCCAGTACGAGCAGTACTTC.

This chain links TRBV7-2 with TRBJ2-3; the match to TRBD2 covers 11 bases. Germline assignment: CDR1 SGHTA and CDR2 FQGNSA. Trimming cost V 9 bases and J 6 bases; bases outside gene matches: 8. CDR3 length: 14 residues. CDR3 nucleotides: TGTGCCAGAAGCCTACTAGCGGGGGATGATACGCAGTATTTT. This sequence encodes CARSLLAGDDTQYF.